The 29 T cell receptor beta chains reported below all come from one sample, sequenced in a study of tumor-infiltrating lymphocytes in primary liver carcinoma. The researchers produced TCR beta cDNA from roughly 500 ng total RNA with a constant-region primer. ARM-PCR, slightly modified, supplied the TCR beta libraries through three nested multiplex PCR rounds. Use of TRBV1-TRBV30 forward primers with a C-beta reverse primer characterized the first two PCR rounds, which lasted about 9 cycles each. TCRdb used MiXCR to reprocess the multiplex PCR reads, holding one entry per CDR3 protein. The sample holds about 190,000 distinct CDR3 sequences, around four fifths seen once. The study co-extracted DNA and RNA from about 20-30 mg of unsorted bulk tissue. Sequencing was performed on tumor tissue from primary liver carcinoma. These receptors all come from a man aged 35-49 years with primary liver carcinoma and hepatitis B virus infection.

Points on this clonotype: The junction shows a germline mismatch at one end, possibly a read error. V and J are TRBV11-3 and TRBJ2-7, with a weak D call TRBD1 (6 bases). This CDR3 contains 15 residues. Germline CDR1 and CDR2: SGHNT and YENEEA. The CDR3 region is CASGIDPGTPYEQCF. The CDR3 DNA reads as TGTGCCAGCGGCATAGATCCCGGGACACCCTACGAGCAGTGCTTC. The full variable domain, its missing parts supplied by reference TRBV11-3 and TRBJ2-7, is EAGVVQSPRYKIIEKKQPVAFWCNPISGHNTLYWYLQNLGQGPELLIRYENEEAVDDSQLPKDRFSAERLKGVDSTLKIQPAELGDSAVYLCASGIDPGTPYEQCFGPGTRLTVT.

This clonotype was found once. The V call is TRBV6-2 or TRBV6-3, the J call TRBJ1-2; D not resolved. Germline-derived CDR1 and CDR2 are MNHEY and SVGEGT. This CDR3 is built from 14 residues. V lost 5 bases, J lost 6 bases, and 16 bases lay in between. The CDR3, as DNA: TGTGCCAGCAGTCGTGGCGGATCTATTAATGGCTACACCTTC. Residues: CASSRGGSINGYTF.

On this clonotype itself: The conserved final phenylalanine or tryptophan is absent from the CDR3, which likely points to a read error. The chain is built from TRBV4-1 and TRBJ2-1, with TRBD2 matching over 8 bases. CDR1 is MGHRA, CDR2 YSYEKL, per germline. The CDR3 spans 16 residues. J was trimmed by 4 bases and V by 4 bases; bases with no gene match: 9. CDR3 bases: TGCGCCAGCAGCCTCGAACTAGCGGAGGCTTACAATGAGCAGTTCCTC. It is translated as CASSLELAEAYNEQFL.

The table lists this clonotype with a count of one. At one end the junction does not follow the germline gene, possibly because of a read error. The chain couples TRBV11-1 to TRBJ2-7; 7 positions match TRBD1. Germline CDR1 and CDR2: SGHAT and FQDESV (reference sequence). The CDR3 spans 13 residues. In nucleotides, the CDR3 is TGTGTCATCAGGGGGAAGCGATCCTACGAGCACTACTTC. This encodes CVIRGKRSYEHYF.

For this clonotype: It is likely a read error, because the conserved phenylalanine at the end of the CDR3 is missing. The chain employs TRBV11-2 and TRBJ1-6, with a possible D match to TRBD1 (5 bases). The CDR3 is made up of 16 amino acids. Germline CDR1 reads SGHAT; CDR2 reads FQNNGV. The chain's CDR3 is CVRSLGDDGYNSPLHL. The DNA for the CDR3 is TGTGTCAGAAGCTTAGGGGACGACGGTTATAATTCACCCCTCCACCTT.

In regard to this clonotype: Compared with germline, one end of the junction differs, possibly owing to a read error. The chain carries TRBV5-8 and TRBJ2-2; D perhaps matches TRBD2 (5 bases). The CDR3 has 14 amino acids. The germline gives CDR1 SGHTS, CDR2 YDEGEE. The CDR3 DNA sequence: TGTGCCAGCAGCTATTCCTTGAATATCGGGGAGCTGTTATTT. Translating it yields CASSYSLNIGELLF.

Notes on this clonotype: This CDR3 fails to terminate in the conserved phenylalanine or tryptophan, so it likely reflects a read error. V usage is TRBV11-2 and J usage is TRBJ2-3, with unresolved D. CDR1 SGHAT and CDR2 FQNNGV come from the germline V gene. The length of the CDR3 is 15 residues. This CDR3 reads CASNLVSLGTDTQYY. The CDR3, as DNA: TGTGCCAGCAACTTAGTTTCTCTGGGAACAGATACGCAGTATTAT.

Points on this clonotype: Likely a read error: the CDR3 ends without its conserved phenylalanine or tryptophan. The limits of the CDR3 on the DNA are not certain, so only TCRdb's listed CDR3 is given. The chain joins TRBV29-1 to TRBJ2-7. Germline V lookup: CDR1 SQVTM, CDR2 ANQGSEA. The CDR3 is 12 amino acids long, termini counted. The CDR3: CSAGWGNHELYY.

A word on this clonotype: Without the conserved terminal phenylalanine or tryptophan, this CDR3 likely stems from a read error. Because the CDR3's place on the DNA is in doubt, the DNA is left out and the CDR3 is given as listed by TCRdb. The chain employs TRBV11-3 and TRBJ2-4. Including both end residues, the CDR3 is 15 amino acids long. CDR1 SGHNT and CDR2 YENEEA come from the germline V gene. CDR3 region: CTSSFGVIAKNIEYL.

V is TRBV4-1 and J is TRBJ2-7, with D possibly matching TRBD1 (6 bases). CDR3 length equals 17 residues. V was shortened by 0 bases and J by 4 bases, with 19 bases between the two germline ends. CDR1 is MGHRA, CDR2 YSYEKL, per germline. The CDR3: CASSQEPATGFGYEQYF. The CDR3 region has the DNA TGCGCCAGCAGCCAAGAGCCCGCGACAGGATTTGGATACGAGCAGTACTTC.

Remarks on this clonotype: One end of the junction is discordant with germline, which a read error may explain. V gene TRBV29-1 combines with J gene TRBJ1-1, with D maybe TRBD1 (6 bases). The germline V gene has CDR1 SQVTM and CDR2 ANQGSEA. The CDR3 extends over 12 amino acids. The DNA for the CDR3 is TGCAGCGTTCGATGGGACACGACTGAAGCTCTCTTT. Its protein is CSVRWDTTEALF. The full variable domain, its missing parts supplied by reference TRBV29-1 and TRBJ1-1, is SAVISQKPSRDICQRGTSLTIQCQVDSQVTMMFWYRQQPGQSLTLIATANQGSEATYESGFVIDKFPISRPNLTFSTLTVSNMSPEDSSIYLCSVRWDTTEALFGQGTRLTVV.

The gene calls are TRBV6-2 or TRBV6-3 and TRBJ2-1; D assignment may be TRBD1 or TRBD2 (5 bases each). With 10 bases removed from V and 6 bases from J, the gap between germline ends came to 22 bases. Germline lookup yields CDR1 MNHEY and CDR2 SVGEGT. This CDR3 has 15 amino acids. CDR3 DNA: TGTGCCACCAGAAGGACCGGGGCAGGGCCCAATGAGCAGTTCTTC. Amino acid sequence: CATRRTGAGPNEQFF.

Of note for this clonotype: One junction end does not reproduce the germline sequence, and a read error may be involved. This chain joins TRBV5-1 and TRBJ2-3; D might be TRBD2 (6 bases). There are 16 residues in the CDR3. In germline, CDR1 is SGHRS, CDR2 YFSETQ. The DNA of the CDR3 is TGCGCCAGCAGCTTGAACTGCCGCACTAGCACAGATATGCAGTATTTT. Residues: CASSLNCRTSTDMQYF.

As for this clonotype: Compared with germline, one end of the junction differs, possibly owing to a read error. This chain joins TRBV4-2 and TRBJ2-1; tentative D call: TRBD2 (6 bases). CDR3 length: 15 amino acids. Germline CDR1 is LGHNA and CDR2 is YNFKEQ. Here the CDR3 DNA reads TGTGCCAGCAGTCAAGGAGACGGGAGTGGCAATGAGCAGTTCTTC. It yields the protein CASSQGDGSGNEQFF.

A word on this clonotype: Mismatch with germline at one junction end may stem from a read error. CDR3: CAGSAGYRQYF. The CDR3 DNA reads as TGTGCCGGGTCGGCGGGCTACAGGCAGTATTTC. The V gene is TRBV6-2 or TRBV6-3, the J gene TRBJ2-7; D possibly matches TRBD1 or TRBD2 (5 bases each). Germline V CDR1 and CDR2: MNHEY, SVGEGT. The CDR3 totals 11 residues.

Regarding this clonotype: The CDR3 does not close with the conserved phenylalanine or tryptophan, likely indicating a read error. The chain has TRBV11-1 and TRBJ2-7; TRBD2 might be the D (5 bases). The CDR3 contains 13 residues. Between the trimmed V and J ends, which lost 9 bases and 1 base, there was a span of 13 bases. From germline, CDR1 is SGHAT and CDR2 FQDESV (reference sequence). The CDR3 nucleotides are TGTGCCAGGAGGGAGAAGCGATCCTACGAGCAGTACTTG. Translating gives CARREKRSYEQYL.

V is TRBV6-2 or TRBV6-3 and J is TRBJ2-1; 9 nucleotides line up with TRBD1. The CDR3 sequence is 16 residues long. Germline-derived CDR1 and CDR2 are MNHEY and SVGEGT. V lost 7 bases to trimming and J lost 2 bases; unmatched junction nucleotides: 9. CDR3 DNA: TGTGCCAGCACCTCCACGGGACAGGGTACCTACAATGAGCAGTTCTTC. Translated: CASTSTGQGTYNEQFF.

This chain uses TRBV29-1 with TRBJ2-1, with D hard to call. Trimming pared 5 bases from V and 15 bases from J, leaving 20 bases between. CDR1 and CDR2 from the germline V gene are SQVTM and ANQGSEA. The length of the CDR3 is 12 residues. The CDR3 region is CSVKAIGVVRFF. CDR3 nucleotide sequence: TGCAGCGTTAAAGCCATCGGTGTTGTAAGGTTCTTC.

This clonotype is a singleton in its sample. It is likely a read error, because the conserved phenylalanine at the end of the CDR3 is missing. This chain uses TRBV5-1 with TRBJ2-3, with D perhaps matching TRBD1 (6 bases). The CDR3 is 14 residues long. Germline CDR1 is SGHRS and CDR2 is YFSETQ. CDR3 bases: TGCGCCAGCAGATTGGGACATAATACAGATACGCAGTATTAT. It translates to CASRLGHNTDTQYY.

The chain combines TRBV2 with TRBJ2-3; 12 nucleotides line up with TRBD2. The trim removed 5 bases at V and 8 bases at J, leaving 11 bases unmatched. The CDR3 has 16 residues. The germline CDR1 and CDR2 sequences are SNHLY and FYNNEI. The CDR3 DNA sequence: TGTGCCAGCAGTCGCGCTAGCGGGAGGGTAGGGGGTACGCAGTATTTT. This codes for CASSRASGRVGGTQYF.

DNA for the CDR3: TGTGCCAGCAGTGCGTATGGGGGCATGAAAAATACGCAGTATTTT. It codes for CASSAYGGMKNTQYF. The rearrangement links TRBV25-1 to TRBJ2-3, with D tentatively TRBD1 (6 bases). CDR1 and CDR2 from the germline V gene are MGHDK and SYGVNS. The CDR3 is 15 amino acids. V gave up 4 bases and J gave up 7 bases, with 18 bases separating them.

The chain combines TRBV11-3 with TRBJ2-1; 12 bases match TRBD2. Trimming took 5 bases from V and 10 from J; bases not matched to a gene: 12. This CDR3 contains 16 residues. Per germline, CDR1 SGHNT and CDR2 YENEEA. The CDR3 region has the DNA TGTGCCAGCAGCGCCGGGACTAGCGGGCTATGCAAAGAGCAGTTCTTC. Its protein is CASSAGTSGLCKEQFF.

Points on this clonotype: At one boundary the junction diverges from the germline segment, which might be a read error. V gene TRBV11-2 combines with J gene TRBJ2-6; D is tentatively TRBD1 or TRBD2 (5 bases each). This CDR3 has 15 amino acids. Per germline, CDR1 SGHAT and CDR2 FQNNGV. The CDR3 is CVTQRPRFGANVMTF. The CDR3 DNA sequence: TGTGTCACCCAGCGGCCGCGCTTTGGGGCCAACGTCATGACTTTC.

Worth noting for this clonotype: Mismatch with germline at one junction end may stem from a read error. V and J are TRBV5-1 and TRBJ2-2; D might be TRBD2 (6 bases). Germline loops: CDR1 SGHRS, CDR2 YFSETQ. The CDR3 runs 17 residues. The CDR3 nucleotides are TGCGCCAGCAGCTTCGAAACTAGCAGGAGGAACACCCGGGAGCTGTTTTTT. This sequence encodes CASSFETSRRNTRELFF.

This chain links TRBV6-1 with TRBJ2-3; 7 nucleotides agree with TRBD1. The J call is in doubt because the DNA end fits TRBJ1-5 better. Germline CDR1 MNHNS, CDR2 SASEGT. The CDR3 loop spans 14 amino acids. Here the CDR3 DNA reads TGTGCCAGCCATGGGCGGGGGGGGACAGATACGCAGCATTTT. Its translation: CASHGRGGTDTQHF.

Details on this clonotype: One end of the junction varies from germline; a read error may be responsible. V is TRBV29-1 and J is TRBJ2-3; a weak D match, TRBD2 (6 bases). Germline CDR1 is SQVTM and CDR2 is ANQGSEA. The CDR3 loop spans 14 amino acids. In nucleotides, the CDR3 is TGCAGCGTTGACACTAGCCTTAGCACGGATACGCAGTATTTT. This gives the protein CSVDTSLSTDTQYF.

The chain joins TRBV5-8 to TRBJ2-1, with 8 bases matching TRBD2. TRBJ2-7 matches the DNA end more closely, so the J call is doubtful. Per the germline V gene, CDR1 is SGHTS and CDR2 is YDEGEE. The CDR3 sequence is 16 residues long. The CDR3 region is CASSLGLAGMHNEQYF. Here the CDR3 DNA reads TGTGCCAGCAGCTTGGGGCTAGCGGGTATGCACAATGAGCAGTACTTC.

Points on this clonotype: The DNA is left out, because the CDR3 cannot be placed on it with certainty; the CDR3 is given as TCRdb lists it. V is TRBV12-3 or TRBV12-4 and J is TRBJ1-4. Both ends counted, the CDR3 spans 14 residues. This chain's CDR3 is CASILAVLNEKLFF.

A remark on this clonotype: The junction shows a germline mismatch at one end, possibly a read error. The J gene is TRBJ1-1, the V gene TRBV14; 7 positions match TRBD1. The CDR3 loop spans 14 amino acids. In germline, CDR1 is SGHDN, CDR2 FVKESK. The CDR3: CPSSPSDRLDVAFF. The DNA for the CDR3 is TGTCCCAGCAGCCCTTCGGACAGGTTGGATGTGGCTTTCTTT.